This is a list of T cell receptor beta chains from one sample in a study of OX40 agonist ivuxolimab in advanced cancers. Sequencing was performed with immunoSEQ multiplex PCR; in TCRdb, only in-frame clones are kept and a portion is missing. The data hold tens of thousands of clones, with about nine tenths observed a single time. Sequencing used CD4+ or CD8+ T cells sorted from blood, obtained in a trial of the OX40 agonist ivuxolimab. The receptors originated from an adult with an advanced solid tumor such as melanoma, head and neck, liver or kidney cancer. Both conserved end residues are part of each CDR3. The order of the fields is CDR3 protein, clone size, V gene. Clone size is stated in some rows and not others, as once, few, many or a class when expanded.

CDR3: CASSSVLAGDTTGELFF
size: NA
V: TRBV5-1

CDR3: CASSLEGGNSPLHF
size: NA
V: TRBV5-1

CDR3: CATSRDLQGTEAFF
size: NA
V: TRBV15

CDR3: CASSLLAGLDTQYF
size: NA
V: TRBV19

CDR3: CASSFRREPSTDTQYF
size: NA
V: TRBV7-2

CDR3: CASSVGSGRALAFDTQYF
size: NA
V: TRBV9

CDR3: CASSGDREGAKNIQYF
size: few
V: TRBV19

CDR3: CASSDTGAREQFF
size: NA
V: TRBV19

CDR3: CASSTRQGGAYGYTF
size: few
V: TRBV7-2

CDR3: CASGPLTSTDTQYF
size: NA
V: TRBV5-1

CDR3: CSGGQRQNTEAFF
size: NA
V: TRBV29-1

CDR3: CASSVTGRDEQFF
size: NA
V: TRBV2

CDR3: CASSLDLTDTQYF
size: NA
V: TRBV11-3

CDR3: CASSFEPPGLAATAFSQYF
size: NA
V: TRBV27

CDR3: CASSLLGEEEYF
size: NA
V: TRBV5-1

CDR3: CATSRDGPGTGTGELFF
size: NA
V: TRBV15

CDR3: CASSQVRQGFAPLHF
size: NA
V: TRBV4-3

CDR3: CASSEVGANQPQHF
size: NA
V: TRBV6-1

CDR3: CASSGQVRYGYTF
size: few
V: TRBV28

CDR3: CASSEVHGLRPQHF
size: NA
V: TRBV6-1

CDR3: CAWSPGGTEAFF
size: once
V: TRBV30

CDR3: CASSPFDSNQPQHF
size: NA
V: TRBV18

CDR3: CASSLVLGLDNEQFF
size: NA
V: TRBV5-4

CDR3: CASSLGTSGRKSYNEQFF
size: NA
V: TRBV9

CDR3: CASSYSQDYNYGYTF
size: NA
V: TRBV6-6

CDR3: CASRKGQGGYGYTF
size: NA
V: TRBV6-5

CDR3: CASSFEGQGYTEAFF
size: few
V: TRBV7-2

CDR3: CSVVSSGERRAGGYNEQFF
size: NA
V: TRBV29-1

CDR3: CASSQDLISNTGELFF
size: once
V: TRBV4-3

CDR3: CASSLVTHQPQHF
size: NA
V: TRBV7-2

CDR3: CAISESLGGSGAANVLTF
size: NA
V: TRBV10-3

CDR3: CASSYSTLGLQYF
size: NA
V: TRBV6-6

CDR3: CASKRITSSGNTIYF
size: NA
V: TRBV6-5

CDR3: CASSQDRGETQYF
size: NA
V: TRBV4-3

CDR3: CASSFRSWLWDREFMSNQPQHF
size: NA
V: TRBV19

CDR3: CAISMWGINEQFF
size: NA
V: TRBV10-3

CDR3: CASSLGGGRAPDTQYF
size: NA
V: TRBV7-2

CDR3: CASSMTSGSPYNEQFF
size: NA
V: TRBV27

CDR3: CASSSILGRGKNIQYF
size: few
V: TRBV5-5

CDR3: CASSLSGKQPQHF
size: NA
V: TRBV27

CDR3: CASIFGQGAGVEQFF
size: NA
V: TRBV2

CDR3: CASSWGQGAYNEQFF
size: NA
V: TRBV6-1

CDR3: CASGGGTTYNEQFF
size: NA
V: TRBV12-5

CDR3: CASSRGLDGNTIYF
size: few
V: TRBV10-2